This TCR beta chain was recorded in a study of blood T cell repertoires in COVID-19. The assay was immunoSEQ multiplex PCR, and TCRdb's table has in-frame clones only and misses some. The sample shows some 240,000 clones, about 90% of them seen only once. This CDR3 region has 18 residues. From germline, CDR1 is SGHNT and CDR2 YYREEE (reference sequence). V was clipped by 3 bases and J by 4 bases; unmatched bases: 17. Source material: PBMCs or T cells enriched from blood (not recorded which). The origin of this receptor is a middle-aged woman with acute COVID-19. The chain recombines TRBV5-4 with TRBJ1-1; 8 nucleotides align to TRBD1. CDR3 region: CASSWGVSGTGQSTEAFF. CDR3 in DNA: TGTGCCAGCAGCTGGGGGGTTTCGGGGACAGGTCAATCCACTGAAGCTTTCTTT. Full variable domain (missing parts from reference TRBV5-4 and TRBJ1-1): ETGVTQSPTHLIKTRGQQVTLRCSSQSGHNTVSWYQQALGQGPQFIFQYYREEENGRGNFPPRFSGLQFPNYSSELNVNALELDDSALYLCASSWGVSGTGQSTEAFFGQGTRLTVV.